These 9 T cell receptor beta chains originate from one sample sequenced in a study of human T cells and chemical hapten exposure. Described time point: patch test 3, about 24 weeks after DPC sensitization. The sample's treatment: therapeutic diphenylcyclopropenone sensitization with weekly scalp DPC. TCRdb called the RACE reads again in MiXCR, with one record for every CDR3 protein. Of tens of thousands of distinct CDR3 sequences in the sample, 10% to 14% are singletons; the top ten hold under 4.5%. This material consisted of whole blood, taken in connection with sensitization to the hapten diphenylcyclopropenone (DPC). These receptors were collected from a woman between 50 and 59 years old with alopecia areata. Some clones in this sample may be carry-over from other donors' samples.

This chain joins TRBV30 and TRBJ2-7; 10 bases map to TRBD2. Looked up from germline, CDR1 is GTSNPN and CDR2 is SVGIG (reference sequence). V lost 0 bases and J lost 3; bases outside the gene matches: 2. The CDR3 has 14 amino acids. The CDR3 sequence is CAWSVSSGSYEQYF. CDR3 DNA sequence: TGTGCCTGGAGTGTATCTAGCGGGAGCTACGAGCAGTACTTC. Full variable domain (outside the CDR3, taken from reference TRBV30 and TRBJ2-7): SQTIHQWPATLVQPVGSPLSLECTVEGTSNPNLYWYRQAAGRGLQLLFYSVGIGQISSEVPQNLSASRPQDRQFILSSKKLLLSDSGFYLCAWSVSSGSYEQYFGPGTRLTVT.

This clonotype has ten or more counts. The chain recombines TRBV29-1 with TRBJ2-3; D may correspond to TRBD1 or TRBD2 (6 bases each). Germline V gene data show CDR1 as SQVTM and CDR2 as ANQGSEA. The V end was cut by 7 bases, the J end by 4 bases, with 27 bases between. The CDR3 length is 17 residues. This CDR3 reads CSAFLIGPEGGADTQYF. The CDR3, as DNA: TGCAGCGCCTTCTTAATAGGACCCGAGGGGGGCGCAGATACGCAGTATTTT.

This clonotype has a handful of counts. The chain joins TRBV3-1 to TRBJ2-3; perhaps D is TRBD1 or TRBD2 (5 bases each). CDR1 and CDR2 from the germline V gene are LGHDT and YNNKEL (reference sequence). Trimming shortened V by 4 bases and J by 1 base, and 15 bases separated the two germline ends. There are 16 residues in the CDR3. The CDR3 is CASSPRGRRGTDTQYF. CDR3 bases: TGTGCCAGCAGCCCGAGGGGACGGCGGGGCACAGATACGCAGTATTTT.

The chain has TRBV11-1 and TRBJ2-7; D not resolved. Between the trimmed V and J ends, which lost 8 bases and 3 bases, there was a span of 11 bases. CDR1 and CDR2 (germline): SGHAT, FQDESV (reference sequence). This CDR3 region has 12 residues. This chain's CDR3 is CASGNSFYEQYF. DNA of the CDR3: TGTGCCAGCGGGAACAGCTTCTACGAGCAGTACTTC.

J is TRBJ2-1 and V is TRBV6-2 or TRBV6-3; D is undetermined. CDR3 length: 11 residues. Germline CDR1 and CDR2: MNHEY and SVGEGT. Trimming pared 7 bases from V and 9 bases from J, leaving 10 bases between. The DNA for the CDR3 is TGTGCCAGCACGGTCCCCGGTGAGCAGTTCTTC. The encoded protein is CASTVPGEQFF.

The rearrangement joins TRBV27 to TRBJ2-7; TRBD2 aligns across 8 bases. Per the germline V gene, CDR1 is MNHEY and CDR2 is SMNVEV (reference sequence). This CDR3 is 16 amino acids long. V shed 4 bases, J shed 2 bases, and the junction held 10 bases outside the gene matches. The CDR3 loop is CASSSQTSGRPYEQYF. CDR3 in DNA: TGTGCCAGCAGTTCCCAAACTAGCGGTCGTCCCTACGAGCAGTACTTC.

This clonotype was seen at least ten times. The chain is built from TRBV19 and TRBJ2-7; 13 bases match TRBD2. The junction had 9 bases not matched to a gene; V was cut back by 5 bases and J by 5 bases. The germline V gene has CDR1 LNHDA and CDR2 SQIVND (reference sequence). The CDR3 is made up of 16 amino acids. CDR3 sequence: CASSSLGGTSGNEQYF. CDR3 nucleotides: TGTGCCAGTAGTTCCCTGGGGGGGACTAGCGGGAACGAGCAGTACTTC.

The V gene is TRBV6-4, the J gene TRBJ2-1; D perhaps matches TRBD2 (5 bases). V lost 6 bases and J lost 3, with 18 bases in between. Germline loops: CDR1 MRHNA, CDR2 SNTAGT. This CDR3 has 16 amino acids. As DNA, the CDR3 is TGTGCCAGCAGGGGGATAAGAGGGAGATTCTACAATGAGCAGTTCTTC. This encodes CASRGIRGRFYNEQFF.

This clonotype was seen a handful of times. The chain recombines TRBV29-1 with TRBJ2-5; perhaps TRBD1 as D (6 bases). The CDR3 sequence is 12 residues long. Germline V gene data show CDR1 as SQVTM and CDR2 as ANQGSEA. V was clipped by 6 bases and J by 4 bases, with 12 bases between them. The CDR3 spells CSVQGSTETQYF. DNA of the CDR3: TGCAGCGTACAGGGTTCGACAGAGACCCAGTACTTC.